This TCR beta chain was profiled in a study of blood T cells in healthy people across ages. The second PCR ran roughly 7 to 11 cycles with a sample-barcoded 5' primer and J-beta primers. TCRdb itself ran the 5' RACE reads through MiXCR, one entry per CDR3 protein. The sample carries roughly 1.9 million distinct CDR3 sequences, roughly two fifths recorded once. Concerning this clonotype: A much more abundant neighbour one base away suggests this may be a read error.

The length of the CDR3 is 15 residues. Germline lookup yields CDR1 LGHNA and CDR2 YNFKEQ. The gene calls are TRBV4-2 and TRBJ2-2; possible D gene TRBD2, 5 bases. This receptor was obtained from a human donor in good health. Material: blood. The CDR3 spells CASSQDISNTGELIF. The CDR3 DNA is TGTGCCAGCAGCCAAGATATATCGAACACCGGGGAGCTGATTTTT.